The present T cell receptor beta chain was sequenced within a study of cytomegalovirus exposure and HLA in healthy donors (TCRdb year 2017). About the investigation overall: According to an earlier analysis of around 600 of the donors, roughly 180 million T cells yielded 120 million or so unique TCR beta sequences and around 300 Gb of sequence data. In a later genetic analysis, genome-wide SNP genotypes for 398 of the 666 donors were used, and that subset was treated as a discovery cohort. The study aimed to test whether cataloging public T cell receptors could reveal signatures of past pathogen exposure. Rather than using new phenotypic data, the later analysis identified candidate immune exposures from TCR beta sequences and from how often those sequences occurred across donors. In a later analysis, previously published TCR beta repertoires from fewer than 750 donors were re-analyzed and high-resolution HLA genotyping was added so that TCR occurrence patterns could be studied. The genetic ancestry cluster associated with self-reported Caucasian donors included about 81% of the roughly 390 genotyped donors. An earlier analysis of about 620 of the donors applied high-throughput TCR beta sequencing to assess whether each TCR beta V gene segment acted as functional or pseudogenic. The study combined high-throughput TCR immunosequencing, statistical association of individual TCRs with disease status, and machine learning to predict cytomegalovirus infection status. HLA typing covered class I and class II loci at four-digit resolution. A handful of DR-DQ haplotypes were treated as single units for association and clustering because of strong linkage in the cohort. Donor age, sex, ethnicity and CMV serostatus were compiled together with the repertoire data. The number of typed donors differed by locus: roughly 620-640 for A, B, C, DRB1 and DQB1; approximately 520 for DQA1; some 590 for DPA1; and 400 to 480 for DPB1. Among some 400 genotyped donors of the cohort, an average of about 240,000 unique TCR beta nucleotide sequences were sequenced per donor, approximately 20% of them non-productive. The study used immunosequencing to profile the T cell repertoires of hundreds of subjects and linked those repertoires to cytomegalovirus serostatus. In addition to the first cohort of 666 subjects, a separate validation cohort of 120 different subjects was used. All discovery cohort repertoires had been generated on a single sequencing platform. About 280 gigabases of sequencing data and 70 million to 100 million unique TCR sequences made up an early release that covered fewer than 650 HLA-typed donors.

As for this clone: What this receptor recognizes is not known. No base qualities exist here, and no much larger clone lies one base off it.

The cohort consisted of 600 or so healthy bone marrow donors. At the time of sampling, all cohort members were nominally healthy, though unrecorded immune exposures were likely present. The donor tested CMV seropositive and was one of the 289 seropositive cohort members. A peripheral blood sample was provided by each donor, and peripheral blood mononuclear cells were used for TCR beta sequencing. The Qiagen DNeasy Blood Extraction Kit was used to extract genomic DNA from the blood cell samples. The CDR3 starts with the cysteine, ends with the phenylalanine, and has 16 residues. Solely the CDR3 DNA is kept, with 48 bases framed from the first base. From V the trimming removes 11 bases and from J it removes 5 bases, while the gene matches leave 15 bases of the junction unaccounted for. CDR1 and CDR2 (SEHNR, FQNEAQ) derive from the germline V gene (reference sequence). The library came from the immunoSEQ multiplex PCR assay. For the multiplex PCR, a mixture combining 60 forward primers for TCR Vbeta segments and 13 reverse primers for TCR Jbeta segments was used. The CDR3 region of rearranged TCR beta genes was amplified from genomic DNA by a multiplex PCR assay. The amplified TCR beta libraries were sequenced on the Illumina HiSeq System as 87-base-pair reads. In the source study's methods: In a later analysis, 80 million or so unique TCR beta chains were counted across the 500 to 700 repertoires, and roughly 11 million of these chains were shared by at least two donors. Raw reads were error-corrected and collapsed into unique sequences with a nearest-neighbor algorithm that merged closely related sequences to remove PCR and sequencing errors. CDR3 sequences were aligned to IMGT reference sequences to assign V, D and J gene segments. For a sequence to be retained, a match of at least six nucleotides was required to both a V gene segment and a J gene segment. A rearrangement was called productive if the CDR3 had no stop codons and remained in frame with V and J, and every other rearrangement was called non-productive. CDR3 was defined according to IMGT convention as the region running from the second conserved V-encoded cysteine to the conserved J-encoded phenylalanine. The earlier analysis of 450 to 750 of the donors excluded any sequence lacking an unambiguous match to a single V gene segment. In an earlier analysis of 500 to 750 of the donors, V segments were called functional above 56.7% productive rearrangements and were called segregating when the between-donor standard deviation exceeded 5%. A statistical classification framework was developed to diagnose cytomegalovirus status using the catalog of TCR beta chain sequences. In a later analysis, TCR nucleotide sequences were compared against IMGT/GENE-DB human TR gene sequences so that V and J genes could be assigned. Using the TCRdist pipeline, a later analysis assigned CDR3 sequences along with most-parsimonious VDJ recombination scenarios. In a later analysis, each TCR beta chain was defined by its CDR3 amino acid sequence together with its V-gene family, and reads without a unique V-gene family were excluded. A later analysis removed 500 to 600 highly shared, low-generation-probability nucleotide sequences to deal with suspected cross-contamination and a sequencing artifact. For each public chain, a later analysis derived a clonal expansion index from normalized ranks of inferred template counts within each repertoire. In a later analysis, generation probabilities were computed with a VDJ recombination model fitted to out-of-frame rearrangements, and the resulting probabilities were checked against IGoR. In a later analysis, TCR-TCR, TCR-HLA and TCR-CMV co-occurrence was scored with hypergeometric tests, and a repertoire-size bias correction was applied to TCR pairs. In a later analysis, false discovery rates were estimated by permuting HLA or CMV assignments 20 times. In a later analysis, co-occurring TCRs were grouped with DBSCAN, and TCRdist sequence similarity was added when clustering was performed within HLA-allele-positive subsets. Repertoires with fewer than 30,000 or more than 120,000 public chains were left out of co-occurrence clustering, as were four to six repertoires with anomalous nucleotide sharing. The table was pulled from immuneACCESS by TCRdb, which kept in-frame rearrangements only. Such tables lose some clones; where checked, under half of the loss comes from unresolved V genes, and the rest has no known cause. Clone size and the V and J calls come from that table; the DNA yielded D and trimming. Recorded for this sample are about 90,000 clones; 78% of them occurred a single time. The ten largest clones represent around 4.3% of the sample.

Beyond this particular receptor, the publication reports: In a later analysis, HLA-associated TCR beta chains were found to be more clonally expanded and to have lower generation probabilities than equally common non-associated chains. The cohort was sequenced for TCR beta chains only, and without alpha or paired-chain data the features that could be detected were limited. Some IMGT-functional V segments, including TRBV6-2 and TRBV6-3, could not be distinguished by the 87-base-pair reads and were therefore excluded. A further reported finding was that TCR beta sequences accurately predicted the HLA-A and HLA-B alleles for most subjects in the first cohort. In a later genetic analysis, fewer N-insertions in productive TCRs were reported among donors in an Asian-associated ancestry cluster than the roughly 700-donor mean. A later analysis found that TCR association rates varied across HLA loci, with DRB1 alleles showing the most associated TCRs and HLA-C alleles the fewest. It was suggested by the authors that the approach could potentially be generalized to other disease states and immunological phenotypes. The earlier analysis of approximately 560 of the donors excluded approximately 17 rarely observed V segments, including chromosome 9 orphons, because counts were too low. At a false discovery rate of 0.05, a later analysis linked about 17,000 TCR beta sequences to specific HLA alleles. When HLA alleles, especially DR and DQ, strongly co-occurred, attributing TCR associations to individual alleles was difficult. In an earlier analysis of 587 of the donors, most TCR beta V segments were observed in productive rearrangements about 90% or about 30% of the time, broadly matching IMGT annotations. While some public TCRs were present in many individuals, most TCR sequences turned up only very rarely across donors. Because HLA typing was missing for some donors at each locus, association tests included only the typed subset. Correlated functional status among segregating V segments might be attributable to linkage disequilibrium, but an unknown experimental factor could not be ruled out. Three of the identified cytomegalovirus-associated TCR beta chains were confirmed in vitro to be specific for cytomegalovirus antigens. A total of roughly 160 TCR beta chains were listed by the study as associated with cytomegalovirus. A group of highly shared sequence variants was considered likely to be a technical artifact of the sequencing pipeline. V-gene and J-gene trimming of TCR beta chains was associated with a missense DCLRE1C variant in a later genetic analysis, and the association was replicated in an independent cohort. Presence/absence analyses assumed roughly uniform sequencing depth across donors, an assumption that may not hold. The classifier was reported to diagnose cytomegalovirus status with high specificity and sensitivity in both the original cohort and the validation cohort. In a later analysis, several top co-occurrence clusters were reported to appear linked to parvovirus B19, influenza, CMV and Epstein-Barr virus. In a later analysis, most CMV-associated TCR beta chains were found to appear HLA-restricted, with HLA associations seemingly driven largely by CMV exposure. Immune exposure information for the cohort was limited to CMV serostatus.

The sample consisted of PBMCs. This sequence was found in a middle-aged woman in good health and CMV-seropositive. This sequence uses TRBV7-9 and TRBJ2-1; 10 junctional bases match TRBD2. The CDR3 region has the sequence CAGTLIGLAGDNEQFF. The DNA reads TGTGCCGGCACCCTCATCGGGCTAGCGGGAGACAATGAGCAGTTCTTC. Supplemented by the reference TRBV7-9 and TRBJ2-1 proteins around the CDR3, the complete variable domain is DTGVSQNPRHKITKRGQNVTFRCDPISEHNRLYWYRQTLGQGPEFLTYFQNEAQLEKSRLLSDRFSAERPKGSFSTLEIQRTEQGDSAMYLCAGTLIGLAGDNEQFFGPGTRLTVL.